The text below deals with one T cell receptor beta chain. This entry is derived from a study of T cell responses to AZD1222 COVID-19 vaccine. Germline CDR1 and CDR2: LNHDA and SQIVND (reference sequence). V lost 3 bases to trimming and J lost 4 bases, with 16 bases between them. The CDR3 loop spans 16 amino acids. TCRdb's table, derived via immunoSEQ multiplex PCR, lists solely in-frame clones and lacks some. The sample has about 160,000 clones, about nine tenths seen once; the top ten hold around 5.9%. The sample here was peripheral blood, taken on day 0 of AZD1222 vaccination. The TCR sequence derives from an adult in good health. This chain joins TRBV19 and TRBJ1-5; D is possibly TRBD1 (6 bases). CDR3 in amino acids: CASSMPGRTVNQPQHF. The CDR3 bases are TGTGCCAGTAGTATGCCGGGGCGGACAGTTAATCAGCCCCAGCATTTT. The full variable domain, rest sourced from reference TRBV19 and TRBJ1-5, is DGGITQSPKYLFRKEGQNVTLSCEQNLNHDAMYWYRQDPGQGLRLIYYSQIVNDFQKGDIAEGYSVSREKKESFPLTVTSAQKNPTAFYLCASSMPGRTVNQPQHFGDGTRLSIL.